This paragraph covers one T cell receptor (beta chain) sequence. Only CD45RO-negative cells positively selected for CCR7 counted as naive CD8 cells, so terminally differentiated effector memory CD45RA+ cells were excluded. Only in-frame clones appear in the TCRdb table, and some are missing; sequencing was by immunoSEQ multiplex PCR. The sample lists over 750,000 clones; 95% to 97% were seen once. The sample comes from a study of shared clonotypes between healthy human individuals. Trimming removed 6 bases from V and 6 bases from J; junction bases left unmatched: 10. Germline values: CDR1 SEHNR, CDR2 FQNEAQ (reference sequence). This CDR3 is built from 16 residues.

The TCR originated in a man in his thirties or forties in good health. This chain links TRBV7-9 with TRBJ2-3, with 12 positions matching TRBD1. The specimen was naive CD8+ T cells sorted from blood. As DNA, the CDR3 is TGTGCCAGCAGTCTCCCGGGACAGGGGGCTTCTGATACGCAGTATTTT. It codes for CASSLPGQGASDTQYF.